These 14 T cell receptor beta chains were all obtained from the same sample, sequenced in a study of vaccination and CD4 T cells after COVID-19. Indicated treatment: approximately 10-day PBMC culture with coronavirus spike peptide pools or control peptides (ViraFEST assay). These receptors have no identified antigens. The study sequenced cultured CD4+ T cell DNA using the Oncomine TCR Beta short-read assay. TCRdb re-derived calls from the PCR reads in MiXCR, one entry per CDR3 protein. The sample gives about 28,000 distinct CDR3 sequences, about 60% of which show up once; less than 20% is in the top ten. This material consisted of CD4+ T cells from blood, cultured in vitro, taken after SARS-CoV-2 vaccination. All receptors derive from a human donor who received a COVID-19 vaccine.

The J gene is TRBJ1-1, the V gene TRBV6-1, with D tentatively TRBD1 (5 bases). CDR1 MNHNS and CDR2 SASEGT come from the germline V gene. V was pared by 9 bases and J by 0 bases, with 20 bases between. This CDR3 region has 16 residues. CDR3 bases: TGTGCCAGTGAACTAATGTCGGGGACCCTGAACACTGAAGCTTTCTTT. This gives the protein CASELMSGTLNTEAFF.

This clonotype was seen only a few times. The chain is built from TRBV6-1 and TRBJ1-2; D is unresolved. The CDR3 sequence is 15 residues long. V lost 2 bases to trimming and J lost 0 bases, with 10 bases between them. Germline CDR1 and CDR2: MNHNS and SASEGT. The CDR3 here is CASSEFLIPNYGYTF. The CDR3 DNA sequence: TGTGCCAGCAGTGAATTTTTGATCCCTAACTATGGCTACACCTTC.

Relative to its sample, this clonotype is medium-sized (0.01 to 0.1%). The CDR3 DNA is TGTGCCATCAGTGAGATAGGGGGCGAGGTCGGGGAGACCCAGTACTTC. It encodes CAISEIGGEVGETQYF. V is TRBV10-3 and J is TRBJ2-5; 7 positions agree with TRBD1. The germline V gene encodes CDR1 ENHRY and CDR2 SYGVKD. This CDR3 region has 16 residues. Trimming took 2 bases from V and 5 from J; bases not matched to a gene: 11.

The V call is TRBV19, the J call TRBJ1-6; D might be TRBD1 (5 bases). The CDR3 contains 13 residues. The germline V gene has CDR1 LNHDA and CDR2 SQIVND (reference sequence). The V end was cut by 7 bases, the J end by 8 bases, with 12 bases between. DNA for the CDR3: TGTGCCAGTACAAGCAGGGATTATTCACCCCTCCACTTT. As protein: CASTSRDYSPLHF.

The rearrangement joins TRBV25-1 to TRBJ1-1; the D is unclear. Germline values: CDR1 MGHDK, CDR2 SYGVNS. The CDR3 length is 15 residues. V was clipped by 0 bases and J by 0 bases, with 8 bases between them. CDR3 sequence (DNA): TGTGCCAGCAGTGAATATGGCCGGTTGAACACTGAAGCTTTCTTT. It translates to CASSEYGRLNTEAFF.

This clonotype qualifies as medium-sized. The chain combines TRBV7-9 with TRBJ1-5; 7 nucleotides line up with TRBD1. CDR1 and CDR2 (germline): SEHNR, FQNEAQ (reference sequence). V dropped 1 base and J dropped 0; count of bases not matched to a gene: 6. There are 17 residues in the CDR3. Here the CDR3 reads CASSLVWAGGSNQPQHF. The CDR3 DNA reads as TGTGCCAGCAGCTTAGTTTGGGCAGGGGGTAGCAATCAGCCCCAGCATTTT.

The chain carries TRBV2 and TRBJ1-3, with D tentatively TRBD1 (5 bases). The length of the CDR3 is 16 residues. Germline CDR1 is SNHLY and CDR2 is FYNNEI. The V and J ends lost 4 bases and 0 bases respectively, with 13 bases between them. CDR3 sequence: CASSAGRAGSGNTIYF. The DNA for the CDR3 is TGTGCCAGCAGTGCTGGCAGGGCAGGCTCTGGAAACACCATATATTTT.

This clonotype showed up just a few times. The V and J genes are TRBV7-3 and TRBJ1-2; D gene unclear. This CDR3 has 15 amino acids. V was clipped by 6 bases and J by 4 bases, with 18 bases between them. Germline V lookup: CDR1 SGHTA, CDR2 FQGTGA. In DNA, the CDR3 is TGTGCCAGCAGTCGAGGAGGGCAACGGGGCTATGGCTACACCTTC. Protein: CASSRGGQRGYGYTF. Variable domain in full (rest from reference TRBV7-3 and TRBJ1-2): GAGVSQTPSNKVTEKGKYVELRCDPISGHTALYWYRQSLGQGPEFLIYFQGTGAADDSGLPNDRFFAVRPEGSVSTLKIQRTERGDSAVYLCASSRGGQRGYGYTFGSGTRLTVV.

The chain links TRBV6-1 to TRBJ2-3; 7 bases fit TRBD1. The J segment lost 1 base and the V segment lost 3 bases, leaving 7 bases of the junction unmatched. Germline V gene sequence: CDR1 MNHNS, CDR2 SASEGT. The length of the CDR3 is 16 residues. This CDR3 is CASSDPPGQRTDTQYF. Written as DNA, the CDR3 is TGTGCCAGCAGTGACCCACCGGGACAGCGCACAGATACGCAGTATTTT.

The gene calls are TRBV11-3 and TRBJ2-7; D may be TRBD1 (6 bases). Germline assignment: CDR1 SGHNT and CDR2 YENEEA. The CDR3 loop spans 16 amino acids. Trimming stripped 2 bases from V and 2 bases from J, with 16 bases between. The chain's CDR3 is CASSLKVGQGTYEQYF. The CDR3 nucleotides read TGTGCCAGCAGCTTAAAAGTAGGGCAGGGGACCTACGAGCAGTACTTC.

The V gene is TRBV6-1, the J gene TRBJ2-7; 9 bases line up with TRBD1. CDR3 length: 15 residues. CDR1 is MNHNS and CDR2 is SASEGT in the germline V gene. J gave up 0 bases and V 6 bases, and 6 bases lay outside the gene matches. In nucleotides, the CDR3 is TGTGCCAGCAGCGGAAGGGACAGGGCCTCCTACGAGCAGTACTTC. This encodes CASSGRDRASYEQYF.

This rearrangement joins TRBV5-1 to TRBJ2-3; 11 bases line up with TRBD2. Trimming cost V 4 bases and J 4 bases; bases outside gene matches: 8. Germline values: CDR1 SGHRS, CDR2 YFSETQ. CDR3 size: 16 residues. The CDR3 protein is CASSPATSGVSDTQYF. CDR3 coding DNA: TGCGCCAGCAGCCCGGCGACTAGCGGGGTGTCAGATACGCAGTATTTT.

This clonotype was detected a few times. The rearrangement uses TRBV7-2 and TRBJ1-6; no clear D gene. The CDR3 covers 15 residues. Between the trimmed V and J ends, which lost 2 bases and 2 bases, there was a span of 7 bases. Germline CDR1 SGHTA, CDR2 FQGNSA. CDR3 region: CASSLYRPYNSPLHF. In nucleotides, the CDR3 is TGTGCCAGCAGCTTATACCGACCCTATAATTCACCCCTCCACTTT.

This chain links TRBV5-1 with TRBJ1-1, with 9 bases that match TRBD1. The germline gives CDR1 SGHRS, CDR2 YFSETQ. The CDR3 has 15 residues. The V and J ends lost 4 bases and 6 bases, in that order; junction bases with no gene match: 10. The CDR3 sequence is CASSVLQGASAEAFF. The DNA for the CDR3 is TGCGCCAGCAGCGTGTTACAGGGGGCTTCCGCTGAAGCTTTCTTT.